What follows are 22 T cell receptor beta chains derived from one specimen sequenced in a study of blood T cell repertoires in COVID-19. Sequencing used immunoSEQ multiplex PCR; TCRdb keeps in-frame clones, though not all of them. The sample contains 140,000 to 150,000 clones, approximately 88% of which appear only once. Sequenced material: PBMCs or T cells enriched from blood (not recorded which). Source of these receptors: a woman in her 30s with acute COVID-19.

The CDR3 sequence: CASSLAIEGDQPQHF. CDR3 in DNA: TGTGCCAGCAGCTTAGCTATCGAAGGGGATCAGCCCCAGCATTTT. The chain employs TRBV7-2 and TRBJ1-5; the D gene is possibly TRBD1 (5 bases). The CDR3 runs to 15 residues. From germline, CDR1 is SGHTA and CDR2 FQGNSA. V was clipped by 0 bases and J by 5 bases, with 11 bases between them.

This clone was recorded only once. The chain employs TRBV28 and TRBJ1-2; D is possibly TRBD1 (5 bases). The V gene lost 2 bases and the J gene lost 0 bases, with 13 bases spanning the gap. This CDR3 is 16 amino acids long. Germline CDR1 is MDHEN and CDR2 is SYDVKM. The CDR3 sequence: CASSLAIRGTNYGYTF. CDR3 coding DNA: TGTGCCAGCAGTTTAGCGATTAGGGGTACTAACTATGGCTACACCTTC.

The CDR3 sequence: CASSLVNNIQYF. In DNA, the CDR3 is TGTGCCAGCAGCTTAGTCAATAACATTCAGTACTTC. The chain recombines TRBV7-9 with TRBJ2-4; D unresolved. From germline, CDR1 is SEHNR and CDR2 FQNEAQ (reference sequence). The germline V and J ends were trimmed by 1 base and 7 bases, with 5 bases remaining between them. The CDR3 has 12 residues.

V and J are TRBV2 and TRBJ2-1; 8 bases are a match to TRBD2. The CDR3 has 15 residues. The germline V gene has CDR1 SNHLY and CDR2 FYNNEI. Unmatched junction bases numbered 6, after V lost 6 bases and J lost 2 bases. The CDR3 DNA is TGTGCCAGCAGCGCAGAAGCGGGAGCCTACAATGAGCAGTTCTTC. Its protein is CASSAEAGAYNEQFF.

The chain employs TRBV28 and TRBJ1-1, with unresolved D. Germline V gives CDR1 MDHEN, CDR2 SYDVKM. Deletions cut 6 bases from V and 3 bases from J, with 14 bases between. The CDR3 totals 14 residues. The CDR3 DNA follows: TGTGCCAGCAGAACAAGAACAGACGACACTGAAGCTTTCTTT. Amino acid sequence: CASRTRTDDTEAFF. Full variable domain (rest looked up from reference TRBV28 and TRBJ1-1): DVKVTQSSRYLVKRTGEKVFLECVQDMDHENMFWYRQDPGLGLRLIYFSYDVKMKEKGDIPEGYSVSREKKERFSLILESASTNQTSMYLCASRTRTDDTEAFFGQGTRLTVV.

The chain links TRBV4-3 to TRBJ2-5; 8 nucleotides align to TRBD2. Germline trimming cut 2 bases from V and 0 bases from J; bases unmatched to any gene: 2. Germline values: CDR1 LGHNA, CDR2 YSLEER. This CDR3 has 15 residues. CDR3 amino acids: CASSQFSGNQETQYF. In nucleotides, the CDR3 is TGCGCCAGCAGCCAATTTAGCGGGAACCAAGAGACCCAGTACTTC.

The CDR3 DNA reads TGTGCCAGCAGCACAGACAGGGGGCTCTATGGCTACACCTTC. Translated: CASSTDRGLYGYTF. The V call is TRBV7-9, the J call TRBJ1-2; 10 bases agree with TRBD1. CDR3 size: 14 residues. CDR1 SEHNR and CDR2 FQNEAQ come from the germline V gene (reference sequence). V trimming: 5 bases; J trimming: 4 bases; junction bases outside the gene matches: 4.

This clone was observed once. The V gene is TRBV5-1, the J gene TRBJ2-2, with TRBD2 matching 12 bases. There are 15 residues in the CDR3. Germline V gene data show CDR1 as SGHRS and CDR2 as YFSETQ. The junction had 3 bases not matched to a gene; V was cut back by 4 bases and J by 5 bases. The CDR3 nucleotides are TGCGCCAGCAGCGAGGGACTAGCGGGTACCGGGGAGCTGTTTTTT. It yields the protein CASSEGLAGTGELFF.

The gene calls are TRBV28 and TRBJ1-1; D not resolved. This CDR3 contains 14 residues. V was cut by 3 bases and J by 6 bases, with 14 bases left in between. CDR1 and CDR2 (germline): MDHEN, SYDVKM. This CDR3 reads CASSFATRHPEAFF. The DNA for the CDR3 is TGTGCCAGCAGTTTCGCCACCAGGCATCCTGAAGCTTTCTTT.

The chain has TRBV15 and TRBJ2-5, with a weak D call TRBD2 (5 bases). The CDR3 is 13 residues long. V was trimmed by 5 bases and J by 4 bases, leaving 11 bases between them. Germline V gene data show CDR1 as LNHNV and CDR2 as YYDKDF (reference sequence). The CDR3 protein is CATSGGGRETQYF. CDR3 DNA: TGTGCCACCAGCGGAGGAGGCAGAGAGACCCAGTACTTC.

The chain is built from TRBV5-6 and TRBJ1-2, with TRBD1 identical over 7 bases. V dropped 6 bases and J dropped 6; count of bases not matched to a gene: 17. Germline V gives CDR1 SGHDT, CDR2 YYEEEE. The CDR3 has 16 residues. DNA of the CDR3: TGTGCCAGCACCCCAAGGTCGGGGGGGACAGTCCATGGCTACACCTTC. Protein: CASTPRSGGTVHGYTF.

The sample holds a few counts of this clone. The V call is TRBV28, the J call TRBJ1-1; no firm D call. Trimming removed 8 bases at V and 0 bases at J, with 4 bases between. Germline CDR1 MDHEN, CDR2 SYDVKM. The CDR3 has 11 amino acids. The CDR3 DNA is TGTGCCAGCGTCTTGAACACTGAAGCTTTCTTT. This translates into CASVLNTEAFF.

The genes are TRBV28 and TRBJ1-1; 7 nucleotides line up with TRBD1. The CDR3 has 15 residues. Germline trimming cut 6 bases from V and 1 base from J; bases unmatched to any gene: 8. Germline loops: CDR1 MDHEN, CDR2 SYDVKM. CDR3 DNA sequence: TGTGCCAGCAGCTTAGGGGGCCGGCCGAACACTGAAGCTTTCTTT. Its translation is CASSLGGRPNTEAFF.

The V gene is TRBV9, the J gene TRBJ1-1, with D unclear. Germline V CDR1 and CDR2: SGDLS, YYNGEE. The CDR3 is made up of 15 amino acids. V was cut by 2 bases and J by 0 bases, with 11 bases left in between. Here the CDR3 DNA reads TGTGCCAGCAGCGTCGCCCCCCAGATGAACACTGAAGCTTTCTTT. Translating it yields CASSVAPQMNTEAFF.

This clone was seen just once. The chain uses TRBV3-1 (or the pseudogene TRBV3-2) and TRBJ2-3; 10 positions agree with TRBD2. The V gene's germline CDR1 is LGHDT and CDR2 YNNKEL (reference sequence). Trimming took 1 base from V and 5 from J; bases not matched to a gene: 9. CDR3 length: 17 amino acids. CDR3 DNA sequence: TGTGCCAGCAGCCAAGGAGTGCTAGCGGGAGTAGGAGATACGCAGTATTTT. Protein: CASSQGVLAGVGDTQYF.

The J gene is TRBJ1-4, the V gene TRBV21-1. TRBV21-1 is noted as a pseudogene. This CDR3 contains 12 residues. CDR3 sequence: CASSKGEGPVIF. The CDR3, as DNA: TGTGCCAGCAGCAAAGGGGAGGGTCCGGTAATTTTT.

The CDR3 reads CASSQQDRVRTEAFF. The CDR3 nucleotides read TGCGCCAGCAGTCAACAGGACAGGGTTCGGACTGAAGCTTTCTTT. The V and J genes are TRBV23-1 and TRBJ1-1; 8 bases agree with TRBD1. TRBV23-1 falls under the ORF class, with uncertain function. The CDR3 has 15 residues. Trimming removed 2 bases from V and 5 bases from J; junction bases left unmatched: 7.

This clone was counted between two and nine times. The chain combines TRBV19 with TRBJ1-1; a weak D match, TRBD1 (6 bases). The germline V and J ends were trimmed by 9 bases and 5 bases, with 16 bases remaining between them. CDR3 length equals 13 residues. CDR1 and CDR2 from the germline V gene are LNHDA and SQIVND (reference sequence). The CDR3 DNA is TGTGCCAGCCAAACAGGGTCGGGGACTGAAGCTTTCTTT. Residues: CASQTGSGTEAFF.

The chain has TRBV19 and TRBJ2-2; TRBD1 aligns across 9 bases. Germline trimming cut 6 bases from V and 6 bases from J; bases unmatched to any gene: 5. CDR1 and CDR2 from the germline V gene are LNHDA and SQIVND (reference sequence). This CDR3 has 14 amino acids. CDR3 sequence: CASRAQGAPGELFF. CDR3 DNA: TGTGCCAGTAGAGCACAGGGGGCGCCCGGGGAGCTGTTTTTT.

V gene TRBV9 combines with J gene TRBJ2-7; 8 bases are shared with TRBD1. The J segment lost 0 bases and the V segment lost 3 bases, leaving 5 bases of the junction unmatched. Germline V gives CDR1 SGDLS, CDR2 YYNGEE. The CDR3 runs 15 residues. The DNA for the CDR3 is TGTGCCAGCAGCGGAGGACAGGGTAACTCCTACGAGCAGTACTTC. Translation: CASSGGQGNSYEQYF.

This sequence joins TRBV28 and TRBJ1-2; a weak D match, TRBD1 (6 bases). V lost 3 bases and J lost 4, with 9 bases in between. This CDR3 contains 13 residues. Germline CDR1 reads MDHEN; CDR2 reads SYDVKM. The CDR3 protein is CASSFAQGYGYTF. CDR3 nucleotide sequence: TGTGCCAGCAGTTTCGCACAGGGCTATGGCTACACCTTC.

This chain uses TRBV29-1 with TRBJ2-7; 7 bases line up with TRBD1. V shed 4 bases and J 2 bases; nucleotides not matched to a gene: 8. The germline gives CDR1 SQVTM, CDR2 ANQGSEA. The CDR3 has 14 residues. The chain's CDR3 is CSVVGEGTAYEQYF. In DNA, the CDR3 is TGCAGCGTTGTGGGGGAAGGGACAGCCTACGAGCAGTACTTC.